Presented here are 29 T cell receptor beta chains from one specimen sequenced in a study of T-cell reconstitution after alpha-beta-depleted transplantation in children. Unique molecular identifiers were built into the TCRbeta library. Via MiXCR, TCRdb re-called the PCR reads, giving one row per CDR3 protein. The table lists around 500,000 distinct CDR3 sequences, more than 20% of them singletons. This material consisted of PBMCs, mostly from graft donor cells, taken 360 days after TCRalphabeta/CD19-depleted stem cell transplant. The receptors come from a boy less than two years old who had a stem cell transplant for acute myeloid leukemia, so the T cells may come from the graft donor.

The gene calls are TRBV27 and TRBJ2-3; 10 positions match TRBD2. After removal of 3 bases from V and 2 bases from J, the junction contained 8 bases not matched to a gene. This CDR3 is 17 amino acids long. Germline-derived CDR1 and CDR2 are MNHEY and SMNVEV (reference sequence). The CDR3 nucleotides read TGTGCCAGCAGTTTCCTAGCGGGGGCCCCCATCACAGATACGCAGTATTTT. Encoded protein: CASSFLAGAPITDTQYF.

This chain joins TRBV7-8 and TRBJ1-2, with a tentative D call TRBD1 (6 bases). CDR1 is SGHVS, CDR2 FQNEAQ, per germline. V gave up 3 bases and J gave up 8 bases, with 19 bases separating them. The CDR3 consists of 15 residues. CDR3 sequence reads: CASSFGGRDGRGYTF. The CDR3 DNA reads as TGTGCCAGCAGCTTCGGGGGCCGGGACGGTCGCGGCTACACCTTC.

This clonotype was counted ten times or more. The chain is built from TRBV5-6 and TRBJ2-3; D is unresolved. The V gene lost 0 bases and the J gene lost 7 bases, with 12 bases spanning the gap. CDR1 is SGHDT and CDR2 is YYEEEE in the germline V gene. This CDR3 is 14 amino acids long. The CDR3 DNA follows: TGTGCCAGCAGCTTGGCTCGGCTGGGAAATACGCAGTATTTT. Translating it yields CASSLARLGNTQYF.

The chain recombines TRBV28 with TRBJ2-7, with D uncertain. This CDR3 spans 16 amino acids. Germline CDR1 MDHEN, CDR2 SYDVKM. Trimming removed 4 bases from V and 2 bases from J, with 18 bases in between. CDR3 sequence: CASSSPGYLSTYEQYV. In DNA, the CDR3 is TGTGCCAGCAGTTCCCCCGGATATCTCTCAACCTACGAGCAGTACGTC.

This clonotype was seen only a few times. This rearrangement joins TRBV12-3 or TRBV12-4 to TRBJ1-6, with 10 bases matching TRBD1. J was trimmed by 7 bases and V by 6 bases; bases with no gene match: 15. The CDR3 loop spans 18 amino acids. The CDR3, as DNA: TGTGCCAGCAGCCGACCTCTAGTGGACAGGGGGTCCAATTCACCCCTCCACTTT. Translation gives CASSRPLVDRGSNSPLHF.

This rearrangement joins TRBV20-1 to TRBJ2-1; the match to TRBD2 covers 10 bases. Germline V gene data show CDR1 as DFQATT and CDR2 as SNEGSKA (reference sequence). This CDR3 contains 18 residues. V gave up 2 bases and J gave up 0 bases; unmatched junction bases: 10. The CDR3 DNA is TGCAGTGCTAGATCCGGGGGTAGCGGGGGGCTCTCCTACAATGAGCAGTTCTTC. Protein sequence: CSARSGGSGGLSYNEQFF.

This clonotype has a handful of counts. V gene TRBV6-1 combines with J gene TRBJ2-7; D might be TRBD1 (5 bases). The CDR3 spans 14 residues. Between the trimmed V and J ends, which lost 1 base and 1 base, there was a span of 8 bases. CDR1 and CDR2 (germline): MNHNS, SASEGT. The CDR3 loop reads CASSEERQSYEQYV. The DNA for the CDR3 is TGTGCCAGCAGTGAAGAACGACAGTCCTACGAGCAGTACGTC.

The chain joins TRBV18 to TRBJ1-1, with D hard to call. CDR3 length: 17 residues. Trimming took off 0 bases at V and 1 base at J, with 15 bases between the two ends. Germline values: CDR1 KGHSH, CDR2 LQKENI. This CDR3 reads CASSPPGKGRRNTEAFF. In nucleotides, the CDR3 is TGTGCCAGCTCACCACCGGGGAAGGGCCGCCGGAACACTGAAGCTTTCTTT.

This clonotype was observed many times. This chain uses TRBV5-1 with TRBJ2-2, with D perhaps assigned TRBD1 or TRBD2 (6 bases each). Germline V gene sequence: CDR1 SGHRS, CDR2 YFSETQ. This CDR3 comprises 17 residues. V lost 1 base and J lost 1, with 14 bases in between. The CDR3 loop is CASSLLGGEWNTGELFF. CDR3 coding DNA: TGCGCCAGCAGCTTGCTCGGGGGCGAATGGAACACCGGGGAGCTGTTTTTT.

The chain links TRBV5-6 to TRBJ1-1; D possibly corresponds to TRBD1 (6 bases). With 0 bases removed from V and 5 bases from J, the gap between germline ends came to 17 bases. The CDR3 covers 16 residues. The V gene's germline CDR1 is SGHDT and CDR2 YYEEEE. The CDR3 nucleotides are TGTGCCAGCAGCTTGGGTCGGAGGGACATTGGGACTGAAGCTTTCTTT. Amino acids: CASSLGRRDIGTEAFF.

The rearrangement links TRBV24-1 to TRBJ1-5; D is uncertain. This CDR3 spans 14 amino acids. The ends were cut back, 4 bases at V and 5 bases at J, with 11 bases in the middle. Germline CDR1 KGHDR, CDR2 SFDVKD. The CDR3 reads CATSERWKDQPQHF. The CDR3 DNA follows: TGTGCCACCAGTGAGAGGTGGAAGGATCAGCCCCAGCATTTT.

This clonotype occurred a few times. The chain links TRBV12-3 or TRBV12-4 to TRBJ1-4, with D possibly being TRBD1 (5 bases). V lost 0 bases to trimming and J lost 7 bases, with 18 bases between them. This CDR3 comprises 17 residues. The CDR3 loop reads CASSLAGHRPAGEKLFF. CDR3 DNA sequence: TGTGCCAGCAGTTTAGCAGGACATAGGCCGGCTGGTGAAAAACTGTTTTTT.

This clonotype was recorded a few times. The chain uses TRBV12-3 or TRBV12-4 and TRBJ1-1; D is possibly TRBD1 (5 bases). This CDR3 comprises 14 residues. The ends were cut back, 7 bases at V and 4 bases at J, with 16 bases in the middle. This CDR3 is CASNPSREATEAFF. The CDR3 nucleotides are TGTGCCAGCAACCCCTCCAGGGAAGCCACTGAAGCTTTCTTT.

This sequence joins TRBV12-3 or TRBV12-4 and TRBJ1-5; D possibly corresponds to TRBD1 (5 bases). V was clipped by 6 bases and J by 2 bases, with 14 bases between them. This CDR3 spans 15 amino acids. CDR3 protein: CASSPYQGRNQPQHF. For the CDR3, the DNA is TGTGCCAGCAGCCCGTATCAGGGTCGCAATCAGCCCCAGCATTTT.

There are a few counts of this clonotype. This chain connects TRBV20-1 to TRBJ2-1, with 7 bases lining up with TRBD2. V lost 6 bases, J lost 7 bases, and 15 bases stayed unmatched. The CDR3 contains 15 residues. CDR1 and CDR2 (germline): DFQATT, SNEGSKA (reference sequence). CDR3 amino acids: CSANGWGGLSNEQFF. The CDR3 DNA is TGCAGTGCAAACGGCTGGGGGGGTCTTTCGAATGAGCAGTTCTTC.

This clonotype was picked up many times. The J gene is TRBJ2-2, the V gene TRBV5-1; no firm D call. CDR1 and CDR2 from the germline V gene are SGHRS and YFSETQ. The CDR3 sequence is 14 residues long. The V end lost 1 base, the J end lost 8 bases, and 12 bases lay between the germline ends. Here the CDR3 reads CASSLSPGPGELFF. As DNA, the CDR3 is TGCGCCAGCAGCTTGTCTCCGGGTCCTGGGGAGCTGTTTTTT.

This clonotype has a count of ten or more. The chain carries TRBV28 and TRBJ2-1; no clear D. The CDR3 totals 14 residues. The V end was cut by 6 bases, the J end by 5 bases, with 14 bases between. Germline V CDR1 and CDR2: MDHEN, SYDVKM. In DNA form, the CDR3 reads TGTGCCAGCAGCCCCGGGTTAGCAAACAATGAGCAGTTCTTC. Translating gives CASSPGLANNEQFF.

The chain joins TRBV30 to TRBJ1-1; D is unclear. The germline CDR1 and CDR2 sequences are GTSNPN and SVGIG (reference sequence). The V gene lost 8 bases and the J gene lost 4 bases, with 14 bases spanning the gap. The CDR3 loop spans 12 amino acids. In nucleotides, the CDR3 is TGTGCCCTAGGACCGTCGGGCACTGAAGCTTTCTTT. This encodes CALGPSGTEAFF.

This clonotype appeared a few times. The chain recombines TRBV20-1 with TRBJ2-3, with D perhaps matching TRBD2 (5 bases). From germline, CDR1 is DFQATT and CDR2 SNEGSKA (reference sequence). This CDR3 spans 14 amino acids. The V end lost 2 bases, the J end lost 0 bases, and 9 bases lay between the germline ends. The CDR3 loop is CSARRGISTDTQYF. The CDR3 DNA follows: TGCAGTGCTAGAAGAGGGATCAGCACAGATACGCAGTATTTT.

The rearrangement links TRBV7-2 to TRBJ2-1; maybe TRBD2 (6 bases). The V end lost 4 bases, the J end lost 7 bases, and 14 bases lay between the germline ends. The CDR3 contains 14 residues. The germline gives CDR1 SGHTA, CDR2 FQGNSA. CDR3 residues: CASSSNLGGNEQFF. CDR3 sequence (DNA): TGTGCCAGCAGCTCAAATCTGGGGGGTAATGAGCAGTTCTTC.

This clonotype has at least ten counts. CDR3 sequence (DNA): TGCAGCGTCCGAAGGGCGGGGAACTACGAGCAGTACGTC. This sequence encodes CSVRRAGNYEQYV. This chain uses TRBV29-1 with TRBJ2-7, with TRBD2 as a possible D gene (6 bases). This CDR3 comprises 13 residues. Germline V gene lookup returns CDR1 SQVTM and CDR2 ANQGSEA. With 6 bases removed from V and 3 bases from J, the gap between germline ends came to 15 bases.

This clonotype has more than one count but fewer than ten. The CDR3 DNA is TGTGCCAGCACCCTAAATGGTCAAGAGCTGTTTTTT. The encoded protein is CASTLNGQELFF. The genes are TRBV5-6 and TRBJ2-2; unclear D gene. Between the trimmed V and J ends, which lost 6 bases and 11 bases, there was a span of 14 bases. Germline V gene sequence: CDR1 SGHDT, CDR2 YYEEEE. The CDR3 has 12 amino acids. Full variable domain (rest looked up from reference TRBV5-6 and TRBJ2-2): DAGVTQSPTHLIKTRGQQVTLRCSPKSGHDTVSWYQQALGQGPQFIFQYYEEEERQRGNFPDRFSGHQFPNYSSELNVNALLLGDSALYLCASTLNGQELFFGEGSRLTVL.

This clonotype was counted between two and nine times. At one boundary the junction diverges from the germline segment, which might be a read error. The chain has TRBV12-3 or TRBV12-4 and TRBJ2-5; D not certain. The CDR3 spans 13 residues. Here the CDR3 reads CASCLWAQETQYF. CDR3 nucleotides: TGTGCCAGCTGTTTATGGGCTCAAGAGACCCAGTACTTC.

This clonotype was recorded many times. The chain joins TRBV6-6 to TRBJ2-7; D possibly corresponds to TRBD2 (5 bases). This CDR3 comprises 12 residues. The germline V gene encodes CDR1 MNHNY and CDR2 SVGAGI (reference sequence). Trimming removed 7 bases at V and 3 bases at J, with 10 bases between. Written as DNA, the CDR3 is TGTGCCAGCATGACTACGATCTACGAGCAGTACTTC. This translates into CASMTTIYEQYF.

There are a few counts of this clonotype. The chain uses TRBV6-5 and TRBJ2-5; D may be TRBD1 or TRBD2 (5 bases each). The germline V gene has CDR1 MNHEY and CDR2 SVGAGI. Trimming removed 6 bases at V and 6 bases at J, with 11 bases between. The CDR3 consists of 12 residues. In DNA form, the CDR3 reads TGTGCCAGCAGATCGGGGCAGCAGACCCAGTACTTC. Protein sequence: CASRSGQQTQYF.

The chain uses TRBV5-1 and TRBJ2-1, with D hard to call. The CDR3 runs 13 residues. V lost 1 base to trimming and J lost 6 bases, with 8 bases between them. Germline CDR1 and CDR2: SGHRS and YFSETQ. CDR3 in DNA: TGCGCCAGCAGCTTGAAGCAGCTCAATGAGCAGTTCTTC. This sequence encodes CASSLKQLNEQFF.

The chain employs TRBV24-1 and TRBJ2-6; D possibly corresponds to TRBD1 (6 bases). V shed 12 bases and J shed 2 bases, with 13 bases lying between them. The CDR3 loop spans 14 amino acids. The germline CDR1 and CDR2 sequences are KGHDR and SFDVKD. This CDR3 is CASTGYTGANVLTF. Here the CDR3 DNA reads TGTGCCTCTACAGGGTACACTGGGGCCAACGTCCTGACTTTC.

This clonotype has more than one count but fewer than ten. The CDR3 loop is CASGDPGQGYNEQFF. The CDR3 DNA is TGCGCCAGCGGGGACCCGGGACAGGGTTACAATGAGCAGTTCTTC. The chain has TRBV5-1 and TRBJ2-1, with 9 positions matching TRBD1. The CDR3 runs 15 residues. CDR1 is SGHRS and CDR2 is YFSETQ in the germline V gene. Trimming at V came to 7 bases and at J to 4 bases, leaving 9 bases not matched to a gene. The variable domain in full, completed from reference TRBV5-1 and TRBJ2-1, reads KAGVTQTPRYLIKTRGQQVTLSCSPISGHRSVSWYQQTPGQGLQFLFEYFSETQRNKGNFPGRFSGRQFSNSRSEMNVSTLELGDSALYLCASGDPGQGYNEQFFGPGTRLTVL.

This chain links TRBV20-1 with TRBJ2-1; weak D call: TRBD2 (5 bases). The ends were cut back, 3 bases at V and 8 bases at J, with 14 bases in the middle. The CDR3 has 13 residues. CDR1 and CDR2 (germline): DFQATT, SNEGSKA (reference sequence). CDR3 nucleotides: TGCAGTGCTAGTGGACTCGGCGTCCATGAGCAGTTCTTC. It translates to CSASGLGVHEQFF.